The 3 T cell receptor beta chains presented below share a single source sample, sequenced in a study of chemoradiotherapy in HPV16-positive cancers. TCRdb keeps only in-frame clones here, not all; method: immunoSEQ multiplex PCR. The table lists fewer than 25,000 clones, just under 75% of them singletons. This material was obtained from a patient who underwent chemoradiotherapy. The receptors shown here come from a human donor with HPV-associated anogenital cancer.

CDR3 sequence reads: CATRSGTGGTYEQYF. The CDR3 DNA follows: TGTGCCACCCGATCCGGGACAGGGGGGACCTACGAGCAGTACTTC. V and J are TRBV19 and TRBJ2-7; 11 nucleotides line up with TRBD1. Germline V CDR1 and CDR2: LNHDA, SQIVND (reference sequence). After removal of 10 bases from V and 2 bases from J, the junction contained 10 bases not matched to a gene. The CDR3 runs 15 residues. Full variable domain (rest looked up from reference TRBV19 and TRBJ2-7): DGGITQSPKYLFRKEGQNVTLSCEQNLNHDAMYWYRQDPGQGLRLIYYSQIVNDFQKGDIAEGYSVSREKKESFPLTVTSAQKNPTAFYLCATRSGTGGTYEQYFGPGTRLTVT.

V usage is TRBV2 and J usage is TRBJ2-7; 7 bases agree with TRBD2. The CDR3 loop spans 15 amino acids. The germline gives CDR1 SNHLY, CDR2 FYNNEI. V dropped 5 bases and J dropped 3; count of bases not matched to a gene: 10. The CDR3 DNA reads TGTGCCAGCAGTACCGCCAGCGGGATTAACTACGAGCAGTACTTC. This gives the protein CASSTASGINYEQYF.

The V and J genes are TRBV11-2 and TRBJ2-7; TRBD2 is a possible D gene (5 bases). Trimming took off 6 bases at V and 4 bases at J, with 10 bases between the two ends. Per the germline V gene, CDR1 is SGHAT and CDR2 is FQNNGV. The CDR3 runs 12 residues. CDR3 coding DNA: TGTGCCAGCAGTCCGACGGGGTACGAGCAGTACTTC. It translates to CASSPTGYEQYF. Full variable domain (rest looked up from reference TRBV11-2 and TRBJ2-7): EAGVAQSPRYKIIEKRQSVAFWCNPISGHATLYWYQQILGQGPKLLIQFQNNGVVDDSQLPKDRFSAERLKGVDSTLKIQPAKLEDSAVYLCASSPTGYEQYFGPGTRLTVT.